This TCR beta chain is from a study of T-cell reconstitution after alpha-beta-depleted transplantation in children. Study outcomes and limitations: After transplant, at about two months, alpha-beta T cells were reportedly derived from several hundred expanded graft clones.

Using unique molecular identifiers, the investigators prepared the TCRbeta library. TCRdb called the PCR reads again in MiXCR, with one record for every CDR3 protein. There are about 470,000 distinct CDR3 sequences in the sample; around two fifths occur only once, and approximately 25% lies in the top ten. This CDR3 has 16 residues. Between the trimmed V and J ends, which lost 0 bases and 9 bases, there was a span of 15 bases. Per germline, CDR1 MGHRA and CDR2 YSYEKL. Notes on this clonotype: As yet, its antigen is unknown.

This rearrangement joins TRBV4-1 to TRBJ1-6; D is undetermined. The source material was PBMCs, sampled before TCRalphabeta/CD19-depleted stem cell transplant. The TCR originated in a girl aged 2 to 9 with aplastic anemia, due to receive a stem cell transplant. CDR3 bases: TGCGCCAGCAGCCAAGATTCGACCCGCGGCCCTTCACCCCTCCACTTT. Its protein is CASSQDSTRGPSPLHF.